The rows below give T cell receptor beta chains drawn from one sample of a study of cytomegalovirus exposure and HLA in healthy donors. Produced via immunoSEQ multiplex PCR; TCRdb's table is partial and in-frame only. The data show about 42,000 clones, 50% to 55% seen once. Sequencing was carried out using PBMCs. These TCRs come from a human donor in good health. CDR3s leave out the opening cysteine and the closing phenylalanine or tryptophan.

10	TRBJ1-1	TRBV6-1	ASSRWRTEAF
11	TRBJ1-1	TRBV6-5	ASSRNRGTEAF
15	TRBJ1-1	TRBV9	ASSVVGIAGRDTEAF
11	TRBJ2-7	TRBV6-5	AANRGQGYEQY
10	TRBJ1-1	TRBV28	ASKVAGSEAF
12	TRBJ1-5	TRBV7-9	ASSPTGYNQPQH
11	TRBJ1-1	TRBV29-1	SVAPPGDTEAF
11	TRBJ2-7	TRBV6-6	ASMRQGGHEQY
12	TRBJ1-3	TRBV9	ASSPDISGNTIY
13	TRBJ2-1	TRBV4-2	ASSQDLRSDNEQF
12	TRBJ1-2	TRBV5-6	ASSQRQGTYGYT
13	TRBJ2-3	TRBV27	ASSFWDRMTDTQY
13	TRBJ2-7	TRBV6-5	ASSPRLAGAFEQY
12	TRBJ1-5	TRBV18	ASSPQQGSQPQH
15	TRBJ2-1	TRBV7-9	ASSARLGLAGNNEQF
15	TRBJ1-3	TRBV4-2	ASAPEETYGVGNTIY